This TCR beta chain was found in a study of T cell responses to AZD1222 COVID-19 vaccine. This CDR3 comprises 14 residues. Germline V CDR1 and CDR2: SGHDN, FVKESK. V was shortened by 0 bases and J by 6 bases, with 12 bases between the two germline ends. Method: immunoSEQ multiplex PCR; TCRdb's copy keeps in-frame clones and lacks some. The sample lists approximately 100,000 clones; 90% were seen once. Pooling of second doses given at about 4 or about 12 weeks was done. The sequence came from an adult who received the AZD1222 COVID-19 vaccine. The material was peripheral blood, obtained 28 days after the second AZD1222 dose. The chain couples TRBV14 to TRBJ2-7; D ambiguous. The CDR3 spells CASSQEYVGSEQYF. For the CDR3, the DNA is TGTGCCAGCAGCCAAGAATATGTAGGGTCCGAGCAGTACTTC.